These T cell receptor beta chains were read from a single sample in a study of T-cell reconstitution after alpha-beta-depleted transplantation in children. TCRdb re-derived calls from the PCR reads in MiXCR, one entry per CDR3 protein. The profile shows around 300,000 distinct CDR3 sequences, approximately 20% of them singletons. The sample here was PBMCs, mostly from graft donor cells, taken 180 days after TCRalphabeta/CD19-depleted stem cell transplant. These receptor sequences come from a male patient younger than 18 who had a stem cell transplant for acute lymphoblastic leukemia, so the T cells may come from the graft donor. The conserved cysteine and the conserved F or W are not part of the CDR3 here. The order of the fields is J gene, V gene, clone size, CDR3 protein. Size tells how often a clone was seen (once, few, many) or the class of an expanded clone, and some rows leave it out.

j_call: TRBJ2-2; v_call: TRBV12-3/TRBV12-4; clone_size: few; cdr3_aa: ASTNVRELF
j_call: TRBJ2-2; v_call: TRBV27; clone_size: many; cdr3_aa: ASSFGVNTGELF
j_call: TRBJ2-3; v_call: TRBV10-1; clone_size: -; cdr3_aa: ASGSTSGRADTQY
j_call: TRBJ1-1; v_call: TRBV6-5; clone_size: -; cdr3_aa: ASSHGTVNTEAF
j_call: TRBJ2-7; v_call: TRBV5-1; clone_size: once; cdr3_aa: ASSLVTGLAGDEQY
j_call: TRBJ2-7; v_call: TRBV7-8; clone_size: few; cdr3_aa: ASSHPDDRSSSYEQY
j_call: TRBJ2-3; v_call: TRBV9; clone_size: -; cdr3_aa: ASSVLPGVNTDTQY
j_call: TRBJ1-4; v_call: TRBV5-1; clone_size: -; cdr3_aa: ASSLGDRYFGNEKLF
j_call: TRBJ2-5; v_call: TRBV30; clone_size: -; cdr3_aa: AWDPSGRGVETQY
j_call: TRBJ2-7; v_call: TRBV2; clone_size: -; cdr3_aa: AVKARTSREQY
j_call: TRBJ2-5; v_call: TRBV7-9; clone_size: once; cdr3_aa: ARSRGLQKTQY
j_call: TRBJ2-5; v_call: TRBV7-9; clone_size: -; cdr3_aa: ASSLPGQGAQETQD
j_call: TRBJ2-7; v_call: TRBV9; clone_size: -; cdr3_aa: ASSDRDRAYEQY
j_call: TRBJ2-2; v_call: TRBV11-2; clone_size: many; cdr3_aa: ASSLDLVPELF
j_call: TRBJ2-5; v_call: TRBV29-1; clone_size: -; cdr3_aa: SVVDGRRQETQY
j_call: TRBJ1-4; v_call: TRBV5-1; clone_size: many; cdr3_aa: ASSLAATNEKLF
j_call: TRBJ2-3; v_call: TRBV7-9; clone_size: few; cdr3_aa: ASSSQGAGGADTQY
j_call: TRBJ2-1; v_call: TRBV6-1; clone_size: many; cdr3_aa: ASRRTSGRGTTRNEQF
j_call: TRBJ1-1; v_call: TRBV18; clone_size: -; cdr3_aa: ASSPPVPSPGTEAF
j_call: TRBJ2-5; v_call: TRBV3-1; clone_size: -; cdr3_aa: ASSQVLPGETQY
j_call: TRBJ2-1; v_call: TRBV10-3; clone_size: few; cdr3_aa: AISESATSGDYNEQF
j_call: TRBJ1-3; v_call: TRBV20-1; clone_size: -; cdr3_aa: SATRGPYLYTSGNTIY
j_call: TRBJ2-1; v_call: TRBV4-1; clone_size: few; cdr3_aa: ASSQRSTGSWSYNEQF
j_call: TRBJ2-3; v_call: TRBV20-1; clone_size: -; cdr3_aa: SASGLAGDNIDTQY
j_call: TRBJ2-7; v_call: TRBV4-1; clone_size: -; cdr3_aa: ASSHQSTIDEQY
j_call: TRBJ2-7; v_call: TRBV18; clone_size: -; cdr3_aa: ASSPPGLGAYEQY
j_call: TRBJ2-2; v_call: TRBV6-4; clone_size: few; cdr3_aa: ASSDFLRQSNTGELF
j_call: TRBJ2-3; v_call: TRBV6-2/TRBV6-3; clone_size: -; cdr3_aa: ASRRPNTDTQY
j_call: TRBJ2-1; v_call: TRBV12-3/TRBV12-4; clone_size: -; cdr3_aa: ASRGGLQF
j_call: TRBJ2-7; v_call: TRBV9; clone_size: -; cdr3_aa: ASSVGTGEWEQY
j_call: TRBJ2-1; v_call: TRBV29-1; clone_size: few; cdr3_aa: SVETGSEQF
j_call: TRBJ2-1; v_call: TRBV27; clone_size: -; cdr3_aa: ASSLSPYYNEQF
j_call: TRBJ2-1; v_call: TRBV5-1; clone_size: few; cdr3_aa: ASSFSGTSGFNEQF
j_call: TRBJ2-4; v_call: TRBV5-1; clone_size: few; cdr3_aa: ASSLAGILKNIQY
j_call: TRBJ2-1; v_call: TRBV6-2/TRBV6-3; clone_size: -; cdr3_aa: ASSYSIGPLWF
j_call: TRBJ2-1; v_call: TRBV7-9; clone_size: few; cdr3_aa: ASKRDYLYNEQF
j_call: TRBJ2-7; v_call: TRBV5-1; clone_size: -; cdr3_aa: ASSLFGTAYEQY
j_call: TRBJ2-7; v_call: TRBV10-3; clone_size: few; cdr3_aa: AISSGPAIEGEQY
j_call: TRBJ2-6; v_call: TRBV5-1; clone_size: -; cdr3_aa: ASSLARGTGANVLT
j_call: TRBJ2-4; v_call: TRBV9; clone_size: -; cdr3_aa: ASSARTSGAKNIQY
j_call: TRBJ2-5; v_call: TRBV2; clone_size: -; cdr3_aa: ASTKEGWETQY
j_call: TRBJ2-1; v_call: TRBV6-1; clone_size: -; cdr3_aa: ASSPGLLYNEQF
j_call: TRBJ1-5; v_call: TRBV27; clone_size: -; cdr3_aa: ASRPGPHDVNQPQH
j_call: TRBJ1-1; v_call: TRBV29-1; clone_size: -; cdr3_aa: SVEVGHRNTEAF
j_call: TRBJ2-1; v_call: TRBV11-2; clone_size: -; cdr3_aa: ASSFPRTSHNEQF
j_call: TRBJ1-3; v_call: TRBV6-5; clone_size: -; cdr3_aa: ASSYTGWDVFGSGNTIY
j_call: TRBJ2-7; v_call: TRBV12-3/TRBV12-4; clone_size: many; cdr3_aa: ASSLGLALDYEQY
j_call: TRBJ2-7; v_call: TRBV5-1; clone_size: few; cdr3_aa: ASSLARSSGLWYEQY
j_call: TRBJ2-3; v_call: TRBV5-1; clone_size: -; cdr3_aa: ASSLATATDTQY
j_call: TRBJ2-7; v_call: TRBV28; clone_size: -; cdr3_aa: ASSAPGLHTYEQY
j_call: TRBJ2-5; v_call: TRBV7-3; clone_size: few; cdr3_aa: ASSLTGWSAETQY
j_call: TRBJ2-3; v_call: TRBV7-2; clone_size: -; cdr3_aa: ASSLGLLAGDTQY
j_call: TRBJ1-1; v_call: TRBV27; clone_size: -; cdr3_aa: ASSYHRANTEAF
j_call: TRBJ2-5; v_call: TRBV7-2; clone_size: -; cdr3_aa: ASSLVAASETQY
j_call: TRBJ2-5; v_call: TRBV4-2; clone_size: few; cdr3_aa: ASGGLDSYQETQY
j_call: TRBJ1-1; v_call: TRBV10-3; clone_size: -; cdr3_aa: AIRTLASGAF
j_call: TRBJ1-6; v_call: TRBV7-9; clone_size: once; cdr3_aa: ASSADEGWGSPLH